This TCR beta chain is from a study of regulatory T cells in long-lasting Graves disease (dated by TCRdb to the early 2020s). With respect to the entire study: In the newly diagnosed Graves' disease group, patients had been taking antithyroid drugs for less than 3 months. Peripheral blood TCR sequencing and RNA sequencing compared persistent Graves' disease patients with newly diagnosed Graves' disease patients. The study took place in China and was registered as a clinical trial. A total of some 35 samples underwent TCR sequencing: about 13 from persistent and approximately 20 from newly diagnosed Graves' disease patients. Overall results and qualifications from the work: The small sample size was acknowledged by the authors as a limitation that may reduce accuracy. Persistent disease showed preferential use of TRBV28, TRBJ1-2 and TRBJ2-5, whereas newly diagnosed disease favored TRBV20-1 and TRBJ2-1. Because the primary lesion, thyroid tissue, could not be accessed, the study looked at peripheral blood alone. Persistent Graves' disease patients showed lower TCR Shannon entropy and fewer highly expanded clones than newly diagnosed patients, suggesting clonal expansion. More public clonotypes were shared among persistent patients (roughly 2,900) than among newly diagnosed patients (roughly 1,000). Sequencing and analysis were restricted to the TCR beta chain.

According to the study, the label for this sample's time point signals: newly diagnosed GD, antithyroid drugs for less than 3 months. For both TCR sequencing and RNA sequencing, RNA was extracted from PBMCs in TRIzol. Graves' disease was diagnosed according to American Thyroid Association guidelines. Recruitment of patients was carried out at an endocrinology department in Xi'an, China. Each patient gave around 9.2 milliliters of peripheral blood, collected in an EDTA anticoagulant tube. PBMCs were isolated by Ficoll Paque Plus density gradient separation without further T cell sorting. An Agilent 2100 Bioanalyzer and agarose gel were used to check RNA quality, and a NanoDrop 2000 was used to measure RNA concentration. In this sample, this clonotype turned up many times. Its antigen is still unknown. No much larger clone exists at a distance of one base, and base qualities are not known. Library generation was performed with multiplex PCR. The sequencing machine was an Illumina HiSeq 4000. CDR3 regions were amplified by Arm-PCR with iRepertoire HTBI primers to construct TCR beta libraries. Before sequencing, the PCR products went through gel purification. Under the source paper's analysis protocol: A total of around 66 TRBV and 14 TRBJ segments were identified across samples and were used for gene usage analysis of CDR3 amino acid clonotypes. COPE and FqMerger were used to merge the filtered high-quality paired reads into contigs. BLAST was used to align contigs to the IMGT TRBV, TRBD and TRBJ reference genes, and CDR3 was defined following IMGT. Any clonotype with a frequency above 0.1% was classified as a highly expanded clone. Shannon entropy was used to measure repertoire diversity, and the Gini coefficient was used to measure V-J evenness. A clonotype found in more than one individual was treated as public. TCRdb itself trimmed the public reads at Q25 with fastp, ran MiXCR and retained productive beta chains. Each entry is one CDR3 protein sequence, shown with its most common DNA and genes. What appears here as the V and J calls and clone size reflects TCRdb's work, not the paper's. This sample lists over 350,000 distinct CDR3 sequences; about 15% were detected once. The top ten hold about 7.6% of the sample.

CDR1 SNHLY and CDR2 FYNNEI are derived from the germline V gene. From the cysteine up to the phenylalanine, the CDR3 has a length of 15 residues. Of all the DNA, just the CDR3 is kept, 45 bases in frame from base 1. Relative to germline, V is missing 7 bases and J is missing 6 bases, with 8 bases of the junction outside any gene match. The data also belong to a second study, concerning T cells in Graves' hyperthyroidism and ophthalmopathy. Per the second study: Graves' hyperthyroidism was defined as stable when no progression to ophthalmopathy occurred over 18 months of follow-up. Hyperthyroidism patients were newly diagnosed, with disease duration under 2 months, and aged 18 to 65 years. Exclusion was applied to patients with uncontrolled infections, other autoimmune diseases, pregnancy or lactation. Diagnoses were based on clinical symptoms, serum thyroxine and TRAb, thyroid ultrasound and orbital computed tomography. The TCR CDR3 was subjected to a first round of RT-PCR using the HTBI primer set and the Qiagen OneStep RT-PCR kit. Blood samples also contained most of the expanded thyroid clonotypes (frequency above 0.001), which suggests that blood repertoires may reflect thyroid immune responses. In cross-validation, a model built on a 13 V-J signature told ophthalmopathy apart from stable hyperthyroidism with less than 90% sensitivity and about 81% specificity, and in testing the same model reached 80%/75%. In validation, progression to ophthalmopathy was predicted by the model with 55% to 71% sensitivity and 72.22% specificity, a median of 6.5 months before onset. TCR V-J signatures able to tell the groups apart were searched for in a discovery cohort of approximately 95 patients, of whom more than 40 had Graves' ophthalmopathy and roughly 58 had stable Graves' hyperthyroidism. Prospective prediction of ophthalmopathy was tested in an independent validation cohort consisting of some 20 hyperthyroidism patients and 15 or so patients who later progressed to ophthalmopathy. The 90 or so discovery patients were randomly split 7:3 into training and test sets. In addition, the study compared T-cell repertoires in thyroid tissue and in blood from about six Graves' hyperthyroidism patients. Once sampling was done, hyperthyroidism patients were given methimazole at a starting dose of 30 mg daily, whereas ophthalmopathy patients were given high-dose intravenous methylprednisolone. The libraries were constructed in a second round of multiplex PCR and then size-selected and purified. Libraries were sequenced paired-end with 100 bp reads on an Illumina HiSeq2000. SOAPnuke was used to process the raw data, with reads discarded if the reads contained adapters or uncalled bases, had a mean Phred below 15, or lacked an exact constant-primer or identifier match. High-quality paired reads were merged using COPE v1.2.5, and each unique nucleotide sequence was defined as a clonotype. Clonotypes were aligned to IMGT TRBV, TRBD and TRBJ reference segments using MiTCR v1.1. The analysis included only V-J combinations with a frequency above 0.0001, which together covered 99% to 99.2% of the repertoires. The TCS score was defined as the ratio of F50 (clonal expansion) to E x V (chaos), calculated using BLOSUM62-based TCRdist between CDR3 peptides within each V-J. Welch's t-statistics and random forest reduced 500 to 550 V-J features to 10 to 15, which were used in a naive Bayes classifier (R e1071). No statistical method was used to set the sample size in advance, and investigators knew the group allocation. According to the paper, TCR Vbeta CDR3 sequencing was carried out on roughly 130 peripheral blood samples, which came from under 50 ophthalmopathy, under 80 hyperthyroidism and approximately 17 progressor patients.

Here the sequenced sample was peripheral blood mononuclear cells (PBMCs), taken at new diagnosis, from a patient treated with antithyroid drugs. The chain couples TRBV2 to TRBJ2-3; the central 12 bases match TRBD2. This sequence originates from a woman aged 40 to 49 with Graves disease. Donor details come from another sample of the same person, matched by shared clones. The CDR3 loop reads CASTKTSGSFDTQYF. The nucleotide sequence is given as TGTGCCAGCACCAAGACTAGCGGGAGTTTCGATACGCAGTATTTT.